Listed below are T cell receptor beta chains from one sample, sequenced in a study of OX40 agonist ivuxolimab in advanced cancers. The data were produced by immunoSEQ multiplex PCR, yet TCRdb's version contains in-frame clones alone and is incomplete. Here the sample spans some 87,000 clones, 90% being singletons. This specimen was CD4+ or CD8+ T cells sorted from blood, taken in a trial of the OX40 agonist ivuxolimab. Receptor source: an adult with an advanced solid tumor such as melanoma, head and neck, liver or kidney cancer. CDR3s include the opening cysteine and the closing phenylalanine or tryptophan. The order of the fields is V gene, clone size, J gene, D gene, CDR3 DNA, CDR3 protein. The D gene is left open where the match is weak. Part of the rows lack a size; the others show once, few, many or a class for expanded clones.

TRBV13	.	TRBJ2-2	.	TGTGCCAGCAGCTTATCTCGGACCGGGGAGCTGTTTTTT	CASSLSRTGELFF
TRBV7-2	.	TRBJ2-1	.	TGTGCCAGCAGCTTAGATAGGGGGAACAATGAGCAGTTCTTC	CASSLDRGNNEQFF
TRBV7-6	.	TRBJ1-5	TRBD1	TGTGCCAGCAGCCCGGGGACAGGGGGAAATCAGCCCCAGCATTTT	CASSPGTGGNQPQHF
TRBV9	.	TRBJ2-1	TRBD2	TGTGCCAGCAGCCCAAGACTAGCGGGAGGTGTCTCCTACAATGAGCAGTTCTTC	CASSPRLAGGVSYNEQFF
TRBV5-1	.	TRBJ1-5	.	TGCGCCAGCAGCTTTCGGGGGGGGAGCAATCAGCCCCAGCATTTT	CASSFRGGSNQPQHF
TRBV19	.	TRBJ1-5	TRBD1	TGTGCCAGTAGCGGAACAGGGGCGGGTCAGCCCCAGCATTTT	CASSGTGAGQPQHF
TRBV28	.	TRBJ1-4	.	TGTGCCAGCATCAAGGACAGTAAAGAATTCCCAACTAATGAAAAACTGTTTTTT	CASIKDSKEFPTNEKLFF
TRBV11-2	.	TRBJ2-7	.	TGTGCCAGCAGCTTAGCCGGGGAGAAGTACTTC	CASSLAGEKYF
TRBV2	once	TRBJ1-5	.	TGTGCCAGCAGTGAGCAGGGGCTGGACAATCAGCCCCAGCATTTT	CASSEQGLDNQPQHF
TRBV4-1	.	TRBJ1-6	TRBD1	TGCGCCAGCAGACCCGGGACAGGGGAGAATTCACCCCTCCACTTT	CASRPGTGENSPLHF
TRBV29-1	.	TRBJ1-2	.	TGCAGCGTTGAAGATCAAAGCAGCTATGGCTACACCTTC	CSVEDQSSYGYTF
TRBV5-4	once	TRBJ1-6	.	TGTGCCAGCAGCGGGTCCCAGCAGAATTCACCCCTCCACTTT	CASSGSQQNSPLHF
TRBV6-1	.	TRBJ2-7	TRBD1	TGTGCCAGCAGTGAAGGAATGGGACAGGGGAATTGGGAGCAGTACTTC	CASSEGMGQGNWEQYF
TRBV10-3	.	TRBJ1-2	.	TGTGCCATCAGTGAGCCGAACAGGGTTGTTAACTATGGCTACACCTTC	CAISEPNRVVNYGYTF
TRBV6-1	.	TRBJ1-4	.	TGTGCCAGCAGTGACAGCTGGGACTCCGAAAAACTGTTTTTT	CASSDSWDSEKLFF
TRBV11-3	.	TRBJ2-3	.	TGTGCCAGCAGCCCGAACACAGATACGCAGTATTTT	CASSPNTDTQYF
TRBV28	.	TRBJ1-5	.	TGTGCCAGCAGTATGGGGGGGGATCAGCCCCAGCATTTT	CASSMGGDQPQHF
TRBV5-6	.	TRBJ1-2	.	TGTGCCAGCAGCCGGACGGCGGAAGGGGGCTACACCTTC	CASSRTAEGGYTF
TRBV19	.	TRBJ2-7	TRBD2	TGTGCCAGTAGCATCGGACTAGCGATCGCCTACGAGCAGTACTTC	CASSIGLAIAYEQYF
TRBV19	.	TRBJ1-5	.	TGTGCCACCACGGGTAATGGGGCTGGCAATCAGCCCCAGCATTTT	CATTGNGAGNQPQHF
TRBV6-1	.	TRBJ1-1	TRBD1	TGTGCCAGCAGTGCAACCCGAGGACAGGCGGGTGAAGCTTTCTTT	CASSATRGQAGEAFF
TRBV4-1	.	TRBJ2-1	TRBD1	TGCGCCAGCAGCCGGCAGTCCCGGGACAGGGGGGGTGAGCAGTTCTTC	CASSRQSRDRGGEQFF
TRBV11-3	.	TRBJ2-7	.	TGTGCCAGCAGCTTAGATTCAGATGTGTCAAAGCAGTACTTC	CASSLDSDVSKQYF
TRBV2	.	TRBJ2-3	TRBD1	TGTGCCAGCTCAGTGCGGACAGGGGTAATAGATACGCAGTATTTT	CASSVRTGVIDTQYF
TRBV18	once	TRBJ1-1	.	TGTGCCAGCTCGCCCACCCGTGTGACGGCCAACACTGAAGCTTTCTTT	CASSPTRVTANTEAFF
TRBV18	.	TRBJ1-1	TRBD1	TGTGCCAGCTCGTCCTTCCGGGACAGGGCCACTGAAGCTTTCTTT	CASSSFRDRATEAFF
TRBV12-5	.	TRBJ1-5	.	TGTGCTAGTGGTCCGCAATTGGGCGGGGGGGATCAGCCCCAGCATTTT	CASGPQLGGGDQPQHF
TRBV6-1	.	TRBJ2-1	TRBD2	TGTGCCAGCAGGACTAGCGGGAGATACAATGAGCAGTTCTTC	CASRTSGRYNEQFF
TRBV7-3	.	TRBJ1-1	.	TGTGCCAGCAGCTTAACTGGGCGCCTGAACACTGAAGCTTTCTTT	CASSLTGRLNTEAFF
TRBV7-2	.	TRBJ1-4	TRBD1	TGTGCCAGCAGCTCGGGACAGTTCAATGAAAAACTGTTTTTT	CASSSGQFNEKLFF
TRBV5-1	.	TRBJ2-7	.	TGCGCCAGCAGCTTGGCCGAGGTGGCTAGCTTAGCCGAGCAGTACTTC	CASSLAEVASLAEQYF
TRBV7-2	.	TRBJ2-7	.	TGTGCCAGCAGCTTAGTCCGGGACACCTCTTCCTACGAGCAGTACTTC	CASSLVRDTSSYEQYF
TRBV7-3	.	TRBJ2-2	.	TGTGCCAGCAGCTTAGGCCATGACACCGGGGAGCTGTTTTTT	CASSLGHDTGELFF
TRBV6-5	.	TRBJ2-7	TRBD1	TGTGCCAGCAGGATCCAGACAGGGGGCCTCTCCGAGCAGTACTTC	CASRIQTGGLSEQYF
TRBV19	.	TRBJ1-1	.	TGTGCCAGTAGTGGGACACTCAACACTGAAGCTTTCTTT	CASSGTLNTEAFF
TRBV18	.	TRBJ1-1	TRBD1	TGTGCCAGCTCCCTGGGACAGGCGAACACTGAAGCTTTCTTT	CASSLGQANTEAFF
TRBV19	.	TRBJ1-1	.	TGTGCCAGTAGTATTGGCGCAGGGCGGAGTATGAACACTGAAGCTTTCTTT	CASSIGAGRSMNTEAFF
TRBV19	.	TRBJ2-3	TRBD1	TGTGCCAGTAGTCCCCGACAGGGAAGCACAGATACGCAGTATTTT	CASSPRQGSTDTQYF
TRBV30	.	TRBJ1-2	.	TGTGCCTGGAGTGTCCCCGACCTCTATGGCTACACCTTC	CAWSVPDLYGYTF
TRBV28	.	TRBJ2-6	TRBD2	TGTGCCAGCACCCTGGGGGGCGCGGGACTAGCTGGGGCCAACGTCCTGACTTTC	CASTLGGAGLAGANVLTF
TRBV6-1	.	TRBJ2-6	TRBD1	TGTGCCAGCAGTGAAGATGGCAGGGGGCTATCTGGGGCCAACGTCCTGACTTTC	CASSEDGRGLSGANVLTF